This TCR beta chain comes out of a study of cytomegalovirus exposure and HLA in healthy donors. Study findings and constraints: A few of the chains that were CMV-associated were confirmed in vitro to be specific for CMV antigens. Reports credit the classifier with highly specific, highly sensitive diagnosis of cytomegalovirus status.

From the 120-subject validation cohort, which was separate from the roughly 680-subject first cohort, the donors were drawn. This clone was detected a few times. Antigen specificity is unknown. The CDR3 extends over 15 amino acids. From germline, CDR1 is MNHNS and CDR2 SASEGT. With 5 bases clipped from V and 8 bases from J, the junction kept 14 bases outside the gene matches. Produced via immunoSEQ multiplex PCR; TCRdb's table is partial and in-frame only. The sample lists around 150,000 clones; approximately 82% were seen once. The sequence was collected from a man aged 25 to 45 in good health and CMV-seropositive. Sample: PBMCs. The V call is TRBV6-1, the J call TRBJ1-2, with 7 nucleotides matching TRBD1. The CDR3 reads CASSSRQGGPEGYTF. CDR3 bases: TGTGCCAGCAGTAGCCGACAGGGCGGGCCTGAGGGCTACACCTTC.